The next 17 T cell receptor beta chains were all read from a single sample in a study of T cells in tumors and immune-related adverse events. Sequenced by immunoSEQ multiplex PCR; TCRdb stores in-frame clones only, minus some. The repertoire includes about 11,000 clones, 85% to 95% of them detected once, and roughly 1.5% sits in the top ten. The sequencing here drew on lymph node tissue, taken from a patient treated with anti-PD-1 therapy. These receptor sequences come from a female donor with metastatic renal cell carcinoma.

CDR3 nucleotides: TGTGCCAGCAGTTCCCCGGGGACGGTCTCCTACGAGCAGTACTTC. Translated: CASSSPGTVSYEQYF. This rearrangement joins TRBV6-5 to TRBJ2-7; D may correspond to TRBD1 or TRBD2 (5 bases each). Per the germline V gene, CDR1 is MNHEY and CDR2 is SVGAGI. V was trimmed by 4 bases and J by 0 bases, leaving 13 bases between them. The CDR3 runs 15 residues.

The chain recombines TRBV11-1 with TRBJ2-4; 10 positions match TRBD2. CDR3 length: 15 residues. Germline V gene data show CDR1 as SGHAT and CDR2 as FQDESV (reference sequence). The V segment lost 2 bases and the J segment 3 bases; nucleotides outside the gene matches: 1. CDR3 protein: CASSLQRGGKNIQYF. CDR3 nucleotides: TGTGCCAGCAGCTTACAGCGGGGGGGCAAAAACATTCAGTACTTC.

The V call is TRBV4-3, the J call TRBJ2-3; maybe TRBD1 (5 bases). The CDR3 sequence is 12 residues long. Germline lookup yields CDR1 LGHNA and CDR2 YSLEER. The V end lost 2 bases, the J end lost 8 bases, and 8 bases lay between the germline ends. Written as DNA, the CDR3 is TGCGCCAGCAGCCAATTGCAGGGTACGCAGTATTTT. Its protein product is CASSQLQGTQYF.

The chain recombines TRBV9 with TRBJ1-3; TRBD1 might be the D (5 bases). This CDR3 region has 14 residues. Germline CDR1 reads SGDLS; CDR2 reads YYNGEE. V lost 4 bases, J lost 4 bases, and 12 bases lay in between. The CDR3 here is CASSSDIPGNTIYF. The CDR3 nucleotides read TGTGCCAGCAGCTCGGACATACCCGGAAACACCATATATTTT.

This rearrangement joins TRBV6-1 to TRBJ1-5, with D perhaps matching TRBD1 (6 bases). Germline V CDR1 and CDR2: MNHNS, SASEGT. Trimming pared 6 bases from V and 7 bases from J, leaving 13 bases between. This CDR3 comprises 13 residues. The CDR3 region is CASRWGTGQPQHF. The CDR3 DNA sequence: TGTGCCAGCAGGTGGGGTACAGGGCAGCCCCAGCATTTT.

This chain joins TRBV27 and TRBJ2-3; tentative D call: TRBD2 (6 bases). Germline V CDR1 and CDR2: MNHEY, SMNVEV (reference sequence). V lost 2 bases to trimming and J lost 3 bases, with 15 bases between them. There are 16 residues in the CDR3. Here the CDR3 DNA reads TGTGCCAGCAGTTTAGATTACGGGAGTGCAACAGATACGCAGTATTTT. Protein product: CASSLDYGSATDTQYF.

CDR3 bases: TGTGCCAGCAGCTACGACAGGGCCTCCTACGAGCAGTACTTC. This codes for CASSYDRASYEQYF. V is TRBV5-6 and J is TRBJ2-7, with 7 bases matching TRBD1. Unmatched junction bases numbered 3, after V lost 3 bases and J lost 0 bases. Germline loops: CDR1 SGHDT, CDR2 YYEEEE. The CDR3 length is 14 residues. The variable domain in full, completed from reference TRBV5-6 and TRBJ2-7, reads DAGVTQSPTHLIKTRGQQVTLRCSPKSGHDTVSWYQQALGQGPQFIFQYYEEEERQRGNFPDRFSGHQFPNYSSELNVNALLLGDSALYLCASSYDRASYEQYFGPGTRLTVT.

The J gene is TRBJ1-5, the V gene TRBV30, with 7 positions matching TRBD1. Unmatched junction bases numbered 4, after V lost 2 bases and J lost 0 bases. CDR3 length: 15 residues. The germline CDR1 and CDR2 sequences are GTSNPN and SVGIG (reference sequence). CDR3 bases: TGTGCCTGGAGTAGGACAGGCGCTAGCAATCAGCCCCAGCATTTT. Its protein is CAWSRTGASNQPQHF. The full variable domain, in which reference TRBV30 and TRBJ1-5 provide the parts outside the CDR3, is SQTIHQWPATLVQPVGSPLSLECTVEGTSNPNLYWYRQAAGRGLQLLFYSVGIGQISSEVPQNLSASRPQDRQFILSSKKLLLSDSGFYLCAWSRTGASNQPQHFGDGTRLSIL.

The chain recombines TRBV9 with TRBJ1-1; 10 bases align to TRBD1. The CDR3 is 18 residues long. Germline V CDR1 and CDR2: SGDLS, YYNGEE. Trimming took 0 bases from V and 2 from J; bases not matched to a gene: 10. CDR3 protein: CASSVEGDRGGINTEAFF. CDR3 nucleotides: TGTGCCAGCAGCGTAGAGGGGGACAGGGGTGGGATCAACACTGAAGCTTTCTTT. The variable domain in full, with the rest retrieved from reference TRBV9 and TRBJ1-1, is DSGVTQTPKHLITATGQRVTLRCSPRSGDLSVYWYQQSLDQGLQFLIQYYNGEERAKGNILERFSAQQFPDLHSELNLSSLELGDSALYFCASSVEGDRGGINTEAFFGQGTRLTVV.

The rearrangement links TRBV10-2 to TRBJ2-5; TRBD2 aligns across 7 bases. CDR3 length: 16 amino acids. Trimming at V came to 8 bases and at J to 2 bases, leaving 14 bases not matched to a gene. The germline V gene encodes CDR1 WSHSY and CDR2 SAAADI. The CDR3 DNA sequence: TGCGCCAGCGGGGAGGGGAGACCCCAGCGTCAAGAGACCCAGTACTTC. It is translated as CASGEGRPQRQETQYF.

This chain uses TRBV19 with TRBJ1-1; unclear D gene. Per germline, CDR1 LNHDA and CDR2 SQIVND (reference sequence). The CDR3 loop spans 14 amino acids. V was pared by 1 base and J by 1 base, with 7 bases between. CDR3 region: CASSIAGTNTEAFF. Here the CDR3 DNA reads TGTGCCAGTAGTATAGCGGGCACGAACACTGAAGCTTTCTTT.

The chain employs TRBV10-1 and TRBJ2-7; D unresolved. This CDR3 comprises 13 residues. Germline V lookup: CDR1 WNHNN, CDR2 SYGVQD (reference sequence). V lost 4 bases to trimming and J lost 6 bases, with 13 bases between them. CDR3 protein: CASSVEVLGEQYF. The CDR3 DNA reads TGCGCCAGCAGTGTAGAGGTTTTGGGCGAGCAGTACTTC.

V is TRBV25-1 and J is TRBJ2-4, with 7 positions matching TRBD2. Germline V gene lookup returns CDR1 MGHDK and CDR2 SYGVNS. CDR3 length: 16 residues. The V gene end was trimmed by 0 bases and the J gene end by 0 bases; junction bases not matched to a gene: 2. Written as DNA, the CDR3 is TGTGCCAGCAGTGAATACCGGGGGGTAGCCAAAAACATTCAGTACTTC. Protein product: CASSEYRGVAKNIQYF.

This sequence joins TRBV4-2 and TRBJ2-7, with D perhaps matching TRBD2 (5 bases). V was pared by 0 bases and J by 5 bases, with 11 bases between. Germline V gene sequence: CDR1 LGHNA, CDR2 YNFKEQ. The length of the CDR3 is 14 residues. The CDR3: CASSQDRLTHEQYF. In DNA, the CDR3 is TGTGCCAGCAGCCAAGATAGACTAACGCACGAGCAGTACTTC.

J is TRBJ2-7 and V is TRBV11-2; no clear D. Trimming took 0 bases from V and 2 from J, leaving 8 bases between them. Germline assignment: CDR1 SGHAT and CDR2 FQNNGV. This CDR3 contains 14 residues. The CDR3 sequence is CASSLEPGAYEQYF. CDR3 coding DNA: TGTGCCAGCAGCTTAGAACCTGGGGCCTACGAGCAGTACTTC.

This clone has a single count. V gene TRBV19 combines with J gene TRBJ1-1; no definite D call. CDR1 is LNHDA and CDR2 is SQIVND in the germline V gene (reference sequence). V was trimmed by 6 bases and J by 3 bases, leaving 11 bases between them. This CDR3 contains 13 residues. The CDR3 coding sequence is TGTGCCAGTAGCCGTCCAACCGACACTGAAGCTTTCTTT. Translated, it gives CASSRPTDTEAFF.

The chain is built from TRBV19 and TRBJ2-4, with 7 bases that match TRBD2. Germline CDR1 reads LNHDA; CDR2 reads SQIVND (reference sequence). The ends lost 4 bases at V and 0 bases at J; junction bases unmatched: 6. This CDR3 is built from 16 residues. The CDR3 coding sequence is TGTGCCAGTAGTAAGGGAGGGGACCTAGCCAAAAACATTCAGTACTTC. This translates into CASSKGGDLAKNIQYF. The full variable domain, with the rest looked up from reference TRBV19 and TRBJ2-4, is DGGITQSPKYLFRKEGQNVTLSCEQNLNHDAMYWYRQDPGQGLRLIYYSQIVNDFQKGDIAEGYSVSREKKESFPLTVTSAQKNPTAFYLCASSKGGDLAKNIQYFGAGTRLSVL.